One sample yielded the 12 T cell receptor beta chains listed below, sequenced in a study of cytomegalovirus exposure and HLA in healthy donors. This PCR relied on a set of 60 Vbeta primers and 13 Jbeta primers. Assay used: immunoSEQ multiplex PCR; TCRdb lists only in-frame clones, some missing. The sample includes some 140,000 clones, 82% seen only once; the top ten take 8.1%. What was sequenced was PBMCs. These receptor sequences come from a woman aged 50 to 60 in good health and CMV-seropositive.

The CDR3 bases are TGTGCCAGCAGATCCTGGAGCAGTTTTAACACTGAAGCTTTCTTT. This encodes CASRSWSSFNTEAFF. This chain uses TRBV2 with TRBJ1-1; no clear D. In germline, CDR1 is SNHLY, CDR2 FYNNEI. This CDR3 region has 15 residues. Trimming took off 6 bases at V and 2 bases at J, with 16 bases between the two ends.

Only a few counts were recorded for this clone. This rearrangement joins TRBV29-1 to TRBJ1-2; D might be TRBD1 (5 bases). Germline V gene lookup returns CDR1 SQVTM and CDR2 ANQGSEA. This CDR3 contains 15 residues. The DNA of the CDR3 is TGCAGTGCCGTCGATTATTCAGGGCTTCTCTATGGCTACACCTTC. It specifies CSAVDYSGLLYGYTF.

The CDR3 DNA reads TGCGCCAGCAGCTTGGCGTGGACAGACTACGAGCAGTACTTC. Amino acid sequence: CASSLAWTDYEQYF. The chain recombines TRBV5-1 with TRBJ2-7, with D possibly being TRBD1 (6 bases). The CDR3 covers 14 residues. Trimming removed 0 bases at V and 3 bases at J, with 10 bases between. The V gene's germline CDR1 is SGHRS and CDR2 YFSETQ.

This chain uses TRBV7-9 with TRBJ2-1; a weak D match, TRBD2 (6 bases). The CDR3 has 13 residues. Germline V gene lookup returns CDR1 SEHNR and CDR2 FQNEAQ (reference sequence). V was pared by 3 bases and J by 9 bases, with 12 bases between. The CDR3 DNA reads TGTGCCAGCAGCTTGGGACTCCCCGGTGAGCAGTTCTTC. Protein sequence: CASSLGLPGEQFF.

This rearrangement joins TRBV4-2 to TRBJ2-2, with TRBD2 matching over 11 bases. The CDR3 consists of 18 residues. CDR1 and CDR2 (germline): LGHNA, YNFKEQ. V lost 5 bases and J lost 6; bases outside the gene matches: 14. The CDR3 DNA sequence: TGTGCCAGCAGCAACCCCCTAGCGGGAGGAACTAGGGCCGGGGAGCTGTTTTTT. Translated: CASSNPLAGGTRAGELFF.

V and J are TRBV10-3 and TRBJ1-5; tentative D call: TRBD1 (5 bases). The V gene's germline CDR1 is ENHRY and CDR2 SYGVKD. The V end was cut by 0 bases, the J end by 5 bases, with 8 bases between. CDR3 size: 14 residues. The CDR3 is CAISESGGDQPQHF. In DNA form, the CDR3 reads TGTGCCATCAGTGAGTCGGGGGGGGATCAGCCCCAGCATTTT.

The gene calls are TRBV10-1 and TRBJ2-7; 8 bases map to TRBD1. Germline CDR1 and CDR2: WNHNN and SYGVQD (reference sequence). With V trimmed by 6 bases and J by 3 bases, 4 bases remained unmatched. CDR3 size: 13 residues. This CDR3 reads CASSVDRDYEQYF. CDR3 DNA sequence: TGCGCCAGCAGCGTGGACAGGGACTACGAGCAGTACTTC.

CDR3 coding DNA: TGCGCCAGCAGCCAAGAAGGTGACGGGAGGGCGGGGGTCGAGTTCTTC. Translation: CASSQEGDGRAGVEFF. The V gene is TRBV4-1, the J gene TRBJ2-1, with 8 nucleotides matching TRBD2. There are 16 residues in the CDR3. V was pared by 0 bases and J by 14 bases, with 15 bases of the junction left unmatched. CDR1 and CDR2 from the germline V gene are MGHRA and YSYEKL.

This clone was counted only a few times. V is TRBV7-8 and J is TRBJ1-2, with D perhaps matching TRBD1 (5 bases). This CDR3 has 16 residues. The V gene's germline CDR1 is SGHVS and CDR2 FQNEAQ. V was pared by 2 bases and J by 2 bases, with 15 bases between. CDR3 nucleotide sequence: TGTGCCAGCAGCTTATTTCGCAACAGGCTCAACTATGGCTACACCTTC. Its protein is CASSLFRNRLNYGYTF.

V is TRBV10-3 and J is TRBJ1-2; D ambiguous. This CDR3 region has 12 residues. Germline V gene data show CDR1 as ENHRY and CDR2 as SYGVKD. The V gene lost 0 bases and the J gene lost 7 bases, with 6 bases spanning the gap. The CDR3 DNA reads TGTGCCATCAGTGAGTCCAGCGGTGGCTACACCTTC. This codes for CAISESSGGYTF.

The chain is built from TRBV5-1 and TRBJ1-1; 7 nucleotides agree with TRBD1. Germline assignment: CDR1 SGHRS and CDR2 YFSETQ. The CDR3 spans 16 residues. Germline trimming cut 2 bases from V and 0 bases from J; bases unmatched to any gene: 7. Here the CDR3 reads CASSFPSQGLNTEAFF. The CDR3 DNA sequence: TGCGCCAGCAGCTTTCCCTCACAGGGGTTGAACACTGAAGCTTTCTTT.

The gene calls are TRBV7-3 and TRBJ1-1, with TRBD1 matching 7 bases. The germline V gene encodes CDR1 SGHTA and CDR2 FQGTGA. The CDR3 totals 13 residues. The junction had 8 bases not matched to a gene; V was cut back by 5 bases and J by 8 bases. The CDR3 DNA is TGTGCCAGCAGCCCTCCAGGGGGAACCGAAGCTTTCTTT. Translation gives CASSPPGGTEAFF.